Reported below is one TCR beta chain. The antigen remains unidentified. It was focal radiation plus CTLA-4 blockade with ipilimumab that patients with chemo-refractory metastatic non-small-cell lung cancer received. Trimming cost V 2 bases and J 2 bases; bases outside gene matches: 4. CDR1 is ENHRY and CDR2 is SYGVKD in the germline V gene. The CDR3 is 15 amino acids. Data came from immunoSEQ multiplex PCR; TCRdb stores just in-frame clones and leaves some out. The table records about 85,000 clones, about 86% of them present only once. The entry originates in a study of radiotherapy plus CTLA-4 blockade in lung cancer. Study as a whole: Patients showed objective responses in 15% to 20% of cases, and disease control was achieved by 30% to 35%.

Study-wide findings and caveats: Tumor-derived TCR clones expanded in blood after radiotherapy plus ipilimumab. Early blood T cell clone dynamics reportedly forecast response best, with interferon-beta.

This chain links TRBV10-3 with TRBJ1-2; 8 bases line up with TRBD1. Specimen: peripheral blood, collected from a patient treated with radiotherapy plus ipilimumab. The TCR was taken from a human donor with non-small cell lung cancer who had a partial response to radiotherapy plus ipilimumab. The CDR3 DNA reads TGTGCCATCAGTGAGGCGGACAGGGCGAACTATGGCTACACCTTC. Its translation is CAISEADRANYGYTF.